This TCR beta chain came from a study of blood T cell repertoires in COVID-19. In germline, CDR1 is LNHNV, CDR2 YYDKDF (reference sequence). Trimming pared 1 base from V and 2 bases from J, leaving 17 bases between. The CDR3 covers 17 residues. TCRdb's copy holds only in-frame clones and misses some; the assay was immunoSEQ multiplex PCR. The sample includes a few hundred thousand clones, over 75% of them seen just once. The clonotype originates from a human donor in a cohort sampled during active COVID-19. Sequenced input: peripheral blood. The rearrangement joins TRBV15 to TRBJ2-5; weak D call: TRBD2 (6 bases). Here the CDR3 reads CATSRVGEGRKQETQYF. The CDR3 DNA follows: TGTGCCACCAGCAGAGTGGGGGAAGGGAGGAAACAAGAGACCCAGTACTTC. Full variable domain (outside the CDR3, taken from reference TRBV15 and TRBJ2-5): DAMVIQNPRYQVTQFGKPVTLSCSQTLNHNVMYWYQQKSSQAPKLLFHYYDKDFNNEADTPDNFQSRRPNTSFCFLDIRSPGLGDTAMYLCATSRVGEGRKQETQYFGPGTRLLVL.